This passage covers 31 T cell receptor beta chains from one sample sequenced in a study of yellow fever vaccine responses in identical twins. One entry per CDR3 protein, called by TCRdb with MiXCR from the RT-PCR reads. The profile covers approximately 32,000 distinct CDR3 sequences, with 60% appearing a single time and 4.5% taken by the ten largest. The specimen was T cells from blood (PBMCs), unsorted or a sorted subset (not recorded which), collected before or after yellow fever vaccination (not recorded which). These receptors all stem from a young woman who received the yellow fever vaccine.

The chain uses TRBV12-3 or TRBV12-4 and TRBJ2-3, with D tentatively TRBD1 or TRBD2 (6 bases each). The CDR3 runs to 18 residues. Trimming shortened V by 4 bases and J by 3 bases, and 23 bases separated the two germline ends. This chain's CDR3 is CASSSSIPGGTNTDTQYF. CDR3 coding DNA: TGTGCCAGCAGTTCTAGCATCCCCGGCGGGACAAATACAGATACGCAGTATTTT.

The V call is TRBV29-1, the J call TRBJ2-3, with 9 bases fitting TRBD1. In germline, CDR1 is SQVTM, CDR2 ANQGSEA. The CDR3 length is 12 residues. V shed 7 bases and J 5 bases; nucleotides not matched to a gene: 4. The CDR3 region is CSARQGVDTQYF. CDR3 bases: TGCAGCGCCCGACAGGGGGTAGATACGCAGTATTTT.

V is TRBV19 and J is TRBJ1-5; D might be TRBD1 (6 bases). The V gene's germline CDR1 is LNHDA and CDR2 SQIVND (reference sequence). The CDR3 covers 13 residues. Between the trimmed V and J ends, which lost 5 bases and 5 bases, there was a span of 10 bases. The CDR3 reads CASSPQGYQPQHF. CDR3 nucleotides: TGTGCCAGTAGTCCCCAGGGGTATCAGCCCCAGCATTTT.

J is TRBJ2-6 and V is TRBV29-1; D may be TRBD1 (6 bases). The CDR3 has 17 residues. Trimming took 4 bases from V and 1 from J, leaving 17 bases between them. The germline V gene has CDR1 SQVTM and CDR2 ANQGSEA. This chain's CDR3 is CSVAEQGDPSGANVLTF. CDR3 nucleotide sequence: TGCAGCGTTGCTGAACAGGGCGATCCATCTGGGGCCAACGTCCTGACTTTC.

The chain recombines TRBV7-6 with TRBJ2-5; D may be TRBD1 or TRBD2 (5 bases each). Germline V CDR1 and CDR2: SGHVS, FNYEAQ. The CDR3 totals 14 residues. With 5 bases removed from V and 3 bases from J, the gap between germline ends came to 13 bases. In DNA form, the CDR3 reads TGTGCCAGCAGCGTACGGGACGGGGAAGAGACCCAGTACTTC. It encodes CASSVRDGEETQYF.

The chain uses TRBV18 and TRBJ2-7; the D is unclear. CDR1 KGHSH and CDR2 LQKENI come from the germline V gene. The CDR3 contains 12 residues. V lost 2 bases and J 1 base, leaving 3 bases between the germline ends. CDR3 nucleotides: TGTGCCAGCTCACCATATTCCTACGAGCAGTACTTC. Translation: CASSPYSYEQYF.

The J gene is TRBJ1-1, the V gene TRBV2; D is possibly TRBD1 (6 bases). Germline CDR1 and CDR2: SNHLY and FYNNEI. The CDR3 runs to 14 residues. Trimming shortened V by 5 bases and J by 1 base, and 11 bases separated the two germline ends. CDR3 loop: CASSWDTPNTEAFF. CDR3 sequence (DNA): TGTGCCAGCAGTTGGGACACGCCGAACACTGAAGCTTTCTTT.

A few counts support this clonotype. The chain employs TRBV29-1 and TRBJ2-1; 9 nucleotides agree with TRBD1. The germline CDR1 and CDR2 sequences are SQVTM and ANQGSEA. The junction had 12 bases not matched to a gene; V was cut back by 1 base and J by 8 bases. The CDR3 spans 16 residues. DNA of the CDR3: TGCAGCGTTGAAGGTCGGACAGGGGTGTCGGTCGATGAGCAGTTCTTC. Its translation: CSVEGRTGVSVDEQFF.

This sequence joins TRBV14 and TRBJ2-1, with 9 nucleotides matching TRBD2. This CDR3 contains 16 residues. V lost 1 base to trimming and J lost 4 bases; unmatched junction nucleotides: 5. CDR1 is SGHDN, CDR2 FVKESK, per germline. The CDR3 region is CASSQVTSGFYNEQFF. The CDR3 nucleotides are TGTGCCAGCAGCCAAGTGACTAGCGGATTTTACAATGAGCAGTTCTTC.

A few counts support this clonotype. The V and J genes are TRBV2 and TRBJ2-1; 9 nucleotides align to TRBD1. There are 15 residues in the CDR3. Germline-derived CDR1 and CDR2 are SNHLY and FYNNEI. Trimming at V came to 6 bases and at J to 8 bases, leaving 11 bases not matched to a gene. The CDR3 DNA sequence: TGTGCCAGCAGAGACCAATGGACAGGGGTGGATGAGCAGTTCTTC. Its protein is CASRDQWTGVDEQFF.

The chain uses TRBV11-2 and TRBJ2-4; D is unclear. The CDR3 sequence is 15 residues long. Trimming left V 5 bases short and J 1 base short, with 12 bases between. CDR1 and CDR2 (germline): SGHAT, FQNNGV. As DNA, the CDR3 is TGTGCCAGCAGCCCCCTTGAATTGGCCAAAAACATTCAGTACTTC. This sequence encodes CASSPLELAKNIQYF.

The CDR3 bases are TGTGCCAGCAGTGGACTCTACTCCGCTAGTGAAGCTTTCTTT. It is translated as CASSGLYSASEAFF. J is TRBJ1-1 and V is TRBV2, with D unclear. This CDR3 region has 14 residues. Germline CDR1 reads SNHLY; CDR2 reads FYNNEI. Trimming left V 4 bases short and J 7 bases short, with 16 bases between.

V and J are TRBV13 and TRBJ2-1; unclear D gene. CDR1 and CDR2 from the germline V gene are PRHDT and FYEKMQ (reference sequence). The V end lost 5 bases, the J end lost 4 bases, and 6 bases lay between the germline ends. The CDR3 contains 12 residues. The CDR3 spells CASSASYNEQFF. CDR3 DNA: TGTGCCAGCAGCGCATCTTACAATGAGCAGTTCTTC. Filled out from reference TRBV13 and TRBJ2-1, the complete variable domain reads AAGVIQSPRHLIKEKRETATLKCYPIPRHDTVYWYQQGPGQDPQFLISFYEKMQSDKGSIPDRFSAQQFSDYHSELNMSSLELGDSALYFCASSASYNEQFFGPGTRLTVL.

The genes are TRBV7-6 and TRBJ2-7; TRBD2 agrees at 9 bases. Germline CDR1 SGHVS, CDR2 FNYEAQ. This CDR3 has 15 amino acids. The V gene end was trimmed by 5 bases and the J gene end by 2 bases; junction bases not matched to a gene: 7. The DNA of the CDR3 is TGTGCCAGCAGCCCAGCGGGAGGAGGCCCCTACGAGCAGTACTTC. It codes for CASSPAGGGPYEQYF.

J is TRBJ2-2 and V is TRBV6-4, with a weak D call TRBD2 (6 bases). This CDR3 is built from 15 residues. V shed 5 bases and J shed 4 bases, with 14 bases lying between them. Germline values: CDR1 MRHNA, CDR2 SNTAGT. CDR3 in amino acids: CASSTSLGGTGELFF. The CDR3 bases are TGTGCCAGCAGTACCTCGTTGGGGGGCACCGGGGAGCTGTTTTTT.

V usage is TRBV20-1 and J usage is TRBJ2-1, with 9 bases lining up with TRBD2. This CDR3 has 16 amino acids. Unmatched junction bases numbered 13, after V lost 8 bases and J lost 2 bases. Per the germline V gene, CDR1 is DFQATT and CDR2 is SNEGSKA (reference sequence). The CDR3 region has the DNA TGCAGTCGCGGGACCAAGCTAGCGGGAACCTACAATGAGCAGTTCTTC. This codes for CSRGTKLAGTYNEQFF.

By sample share, this clonotype is medium-sized. The chain carries TRBV20-1 and TRBJ2-7; 10 nucleotides agree with TRBD1. This CDR3 is built from 13 residues. Unmatched junction bases numbered 6, after V lost 6 bases and J lost 4 bases. CDR1 and CDR2 (germline): DFQATT, SNEGSKA (reference sequence). The chain's CDR3 is CSAPADRGYEQYF. DNA for the CDR3: TGCAGTGCCCCGGCGGACAGGGGGTACGAGCAGTACTTC.

J is TRBJ2-7 and V is TRBV6-1; 7 nucleotides line up with TRBD1. The CDR3 is 15 residues long. Trimming took 4 bases from V and 1 from J; bases not matched to a gene: 7. Germline lookup yields CDR1 MNHNS and CDR2 SASEGT. The CDR3 region is CASSGASTGSYEQYF. CDR3 DNA: TGTGCCAGCAGTGGAGCATCGACAGGGTCCTACGAGCAGTACTTC.

The V call is TRBV28, the J call TRBJ2-3; D is uncertain. The CDR3 contains 14 residues. Germline V gives CDR1 MDHEN, CDR2 SYDVKM. Deletions cut 8 bases from V and 3 bases from J, with 15 bases between. The CDR3 DNA sequence: TGTGCCAGCTGTCGGGCTCCCGTGACAGATACGCAGTATTTT. Its translation: CASCRAPVTDTQYF.

The chain combines TRBV28 with TRBJ2-1; D not resolved. Germline loops: CDR1 MDHEN, CDR2 SYDVKM. Trimming shortened V by 7 bases and J by 2 bases, and 18 bases separated the two germline ends. The CDR3 runs 16 residues. The CDR3 loop reads CASTPPTRMAYNEQFF. CDR3 coding DNA: TGTGCCAGCACCCCGCCGACCAGAATGGCCTACAATGAGCAGTTCTTC.

The J gene is TRBJ2-5, the V gene TRBV20-1, with 9 bases that match TRBD2. The germline CDR1 and CDR2 sequences are DFQATT and SNEGSKA (reference sequence). The J segment lost 2 bases and the V segment lost 3 bases, leaving 7 bases of the junction unmatched. CDR3 length equals 15 residues. The CDR3 DNA follows: TGCAGTGCTAGGATACCAGCGGGGGGTCAAGAGACCCAGTACTTC. Translated: CSARIPAGGQETQYF.

This clonotype has only a few counts. This chain links TRBV29-1 with TRBJ1-2; tentatively, D is TRBD1 (5 bases). The CDR3 length is 14 residues. The V end lost 1 base, the J end lost 4 bases, and 13 bases lay between the germline ends. Germline V gives CDR1 SQVTM, CDR2 ANQGSEA. CDR3 nucleotides: TGCAGCGTTGAAGGGGGGGACCTTGGCTATGGCTACACCTTC. The encoded protein is CSVEGGDLGYGYTF. Looking up the rest from reference TRBV29-1 and TRBJ1-2 gives the full variable domain: SAVISQKPSRDICQRGTSLTIQCQVDSQVTMMFWYRQQPGQSLTLIATANQGSEATYESGFVIDKFPISRPNLTFSTLTVSNMSPEDSSIYLCSVEGGDLGYGYTFGSGTRLTVV.

V gene TRBV18 combines with J gene TRBJ1-1, with 11 bases aligning to TRBD1. Germline CDR1 is KGHSH and CDR2 is LQKENI. This CDR3 has 16 amino acids. Trimming at V came to 1 base and at J to 5 bases, leaving 6 bases not matched to a gene. The DNA for the CDR3 is TGTGCCAGCTCACCACTCCTCGGGACAGGGGGAACTGAAGCTTTCTTT. It specifies CASSPLLGTGGTEAFF.

This clonotype was found a few times. The chain joins TRBV29-1 to TRBJ1-1; no reliable D call. The CDR3 runs 13 residues. CDR1 and CDR2 (germline): SQVTM, ANQGSEA. Trimming removed 6 bases from V and 0 bases from J, with 11 bases in between. CDR3 in amino acids: CSVKGNMNTEAFF. The CDR3 DNA reads as TGCAGCGTAAAAGGGAACATGAACACTGAAGCTTTCTTT.

This clonotype was seen more than once but under ten times. The V gene is TRBV11-1, the J gene TRBJ2-3, with no clear D. Per germline, CDR1 SGHAT and CDR2 FQDESV (reference sequence). The germline V and J ends were trimmed by 2 bases and 2 bases, with 5 bases remaining between them. This CDR3 has 13 amino acids. For the CDR3, the DNA is TGTGCCAGCAGCTTAAGGTCCACAGATACGCAGTATTTT. This gives the protein CASSLRSTDTQYF.

The J gene is TRBJ2-7, the V gene TRBV20-1; maybe TRBD2 (5 bases). Germline V gene lookup returns CDR1 DFQATT and CDR2 SNEGSKA (reference sequence). V lost 6 bases and J lost 2, with 20 bases in between. The CDR3 loop spans 15 amino acids. The CDR3 DNA reads as TGCAGTGCACTCAATCCGGGATCTCATCCCTACGAGCAGTACTTC. It yields the protein CSALNPGSHPYEQYF.

V is TRBV11-2 and J is TRBJ2-3; perhaps TRBD2 as D (6 bases). Germline V CDR1 and CDR2: SGHAT, FQNNGV. V was clipped by 5 bases and J by 5 bases, with 11 bases between them. CDR3 length: 13 amino acids. DNA of the CDR3: TGTGCCAGCAGCCAAGGGGACTTAGATACGCAGTATTTT. It codes for CASSQGDLDTQYF.

The chain employs TRBV5-1 and TRBJ2-1; TRBD2 matches 7 bases. The CDR3 is made up of 16 amino acids. V was pared by 4 bases and J by 2 bases, with 9 bases of the junction left unmatched. Germline V lookup: CDR1 SGHRS, CDR2 YFSETQ. CDR3 sequence: CASSPLLRGTYNEQFF. DNA of the CDR3: TGCGCCAGCAGCCCACTGTTGCGGGGGACCTACAATGAGCAGTTCTTC. The variable domain in full, completed from reference TRBV5-1 and TRBJ2-1, reads KAGVTQTPRYLIKTRGQQVTLSCSPISGHRSVSWYQQTPGQGLQFLFEYFSETQRNKGNFPGRFSGRQFSNSRSEMNVSTLELGDSALYLCASSPLLRGTYNEQFFGPGTRLTVL.

This clonotype was seen more than once but under ten times. The rearrangement uses TRBV2 and TRBJ1-3; D not certain. The CDR3 is made up of 17 amino acids. The V gene lost 2 bases and the J gene lost 2 bases, with 16 bases spanning the gap. Germline V lookup: CDR1 SNHLY, CDR2 FYNNEI. DNA for the CDR3: TGTGCCAGCAGTGAATGGTCAGGCTATATCACTGGAAACACCATATATTTT. Protein: CASSEWSGYITGNTIYF. Using reference TRBV2 and TRBJ1-3 for the parts outside the CDR3, the full variable domain is EPEVTQTPSHQVTQMGQEVILRCVPISNHLYFYWYRQILGQKVEFLVSFYNNEISEKSEIFDDQFSVERPDGSNFTLKIRSTKLEDSAMYFCASSEWSGYITGNTIYFGEGSWLTVV.

This clonotype has a handful of counts. This rearrangement joins TRBV5-5 to TRBJ2-1, with 16 bases matching TRBD2. Trimming cost V 3 bases and J 8 bases; bases outside gene matches: 5. Germline V gene data show CDR1 as SGHKS and CDR2 as YYEKEE (reference sequence). The CDR3 extends over 16 amino acids. CDR3 in DNA: TGTGCCAGCAGCTCGGGACTAGCGGGGGGGAGGGATGAGCAGTTCTTC. This codes for CASSSGLAGGRDEQFF. The whole variable domain, remainder taken from reference TRBV5-5 and TRBJ2-1, is DAGVTQSPTHLIKTRGQQVTLRCSPISGHKSVSWYQQVLGQGPQFIFQYYEKEERGRGNFPDRFSARQFPNYSSELNVNALLLGDSALYLCASSSGLAGGRDEQFFGPGTRLTVL.

The rearrangement joins TRBV11-2 to TRBJ1-6, with a weak D call TRBD1 (6 bases). CDR1 and CDR2 from the germline V gene are SGHAT and FQNNGV. V was clipped by 6 bases and J by 9 bases, with 12 bases between them. The CDR3 spans 13 residues. The CDR3 nucleotides read TGTGCCAGCAGGTTCGGGGGGGCTTCACCCCTCCACTTT. Translation: CASRFGGASPLHF.